This T cell receptor beta chain was identified during a study of blood T cell repertoires in COVID-19. Across the study: Researchers got acute and convalescent COVID-19 samples from the United States, Italy and Spain. Sources were T cells, B-cell-depleted T cells, or PBMCs; the material itself was cDNA or gDNA.

In germline, CDR1 is SGHKS, CDR2 YYEKEE (reference sequence). The CDR3 runs 15 residues. With V trimmed by 4 bases and J by 4 bases, 6 bases remained unmatched. As processed by the authors: Reference gene primer amplification gave nucleated cell count estimates. Sequencing used immunoSEQ multiplex PCR; TCRdb keeps in-frame clones, though not all of them. D and trimming come from the DNA, and the V and J calls and clone size come from that table. The data hold 280,000 or so clones, with about 89% observed a single time. Sequenced: peripheral blood. The clonotype comes from a woman aged 60-70 years with acute or convalescent COVID-19. V gene TRBV5-5 combines with J gene TRBJ2-7, with 12 bases identical to TRBD2. The CDR3 loop reads CASSTGLAGIYEQYF. In DNA, the CDR3 is TGTGCCAGCAGCACTGGACTAGCGGGGATTTACGAGCAGTACTTC.